This T cell receptor (beta chain) was sequenced for a study of glioma-infiltrating T cells after dendritic cell vaccination. In germline, CDR1 is SGHDT, CDR2 YYEEEE. This CDR3 is 12 amino acids long. Between the trimmed V and J ends, which lost 2 bases and 9 bases, there was a span of 12 bases. Profiling relied on immunoSEQ multiplex PCR, and the TCRdb table lists in-frame clones only, not all of them. This repertoire shows about 87,000 clones, 83% found once; its top ten account for 6% to 7.5%. Time point here: after dendritic cell vaccination, including at tumor progression/relapse. Here the sequenced sample was blood, taken after dendritic cell vaccination. The gene calls are TRBV5-6 and TRBJ2-7; the D gene is possibly TRBD2 (6 bases). The TCR sequence derives from a human donor with glioblastoma. Here the CDR3 DNA reads TGTGCCAGCAGCTTAGAACAGGAGGGGCAGTACTTC. Its protein product is CASSLEQEGQYF.